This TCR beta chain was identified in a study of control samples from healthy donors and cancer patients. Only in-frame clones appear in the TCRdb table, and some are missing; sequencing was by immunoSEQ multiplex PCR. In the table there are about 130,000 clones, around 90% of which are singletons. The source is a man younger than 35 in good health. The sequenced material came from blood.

Here the CDR3 DNA reads TGTGCCAGCAGCTTAACCACAGGGTCCGAGCAGTACTTC. It encodes CASSLTTGSEQYF. V usage is TRBV7-9 and J usage is TRBJ2-7; perhaps TRBD1 as D (6 bases). Trimming took 2 bases from V and 6 from J, leaving 11 bases between them. Germline-derived CDR1 and CDR2 are SEHNR and FQNEAQ (reference sequence). This CDR3 has 13 amino acids.